This T cell receptor (beta chain) came from a study of T-cell memory formation after mild COVID-19. Study results and limitations: Contracting CD8+ clones were enriched in EMRA, CD4+ mainly in CM and EM. Clones from the second wave (peaking day 37) had unconfirmed SARS-CoV-2 specificity. Several responding clones turned up in pre-infection memory, indicating that cross-reactive memory may have taken part.

This CDR3 region has 18 residues. Germline V CDR1 and CDR2: SGHTA, FQGNSA. V was clipped by 5 bases and J by 8 bases, with 25 bases between them. From 5'RACE with constant-segment primers came TCR alpha and TCR beta cDNA libraries that carried sample barcodes and UMIs. TCRdb re-called the 5' RACE reads with MiXCR, one entry per CDR3 protein. Of 400,000 to 500,000 distinct CDR3 sequences listed, 15% to 25% are singletons. This clonotype has more than one count but fewer than ten. Its target is not known. The sequence derives from an adult woman who had mild COVID-19 (a few samples of this study predate the infection). Cell type and time point are not known. The chain carries TRBV7-2 and TRBJ1-6, with D perhaps TRBD1 (5 bases). Sequencing was performed on PBMCs or a T cell subset sorted from them (not recorded which). CDR3 sequence: CASSLKSRDPTSHSPLHF. The DNA for the CDR3 is TGTGCCAGCAGCCTAAAATCCCGGGACCCAACTTCGCATTCACCCCTCCACTTT.